This T cell receptor (beta chain) originates from a study of molecular identifiers for immune sequencing clone quantification. Overall study results and limits: Clones that exceeded 20 RNA copies held over 98% of effector molecules, yet under 1% in naive cells. Jurkat TCR RNA spiked in from one cell (amid roughly 970,000 naive cells) was reportedly detectable.

Bulk TCR library preparation followed previously described methods with listed TCR primers. TCRdb processed the PCR reads anew with MiXCR; each CDR3 protein has one entry. This table holds 600,000 to 650,000 distinct CDR3 sequences, 20% found once. Sorted naive CD8 T cells were those defined as CD8+CD4-CCR7+CD45RA+. The CDR3 runs 14 residues. Germline assignment: CDR1 MNHEY and CDR2 SVGAGI. A single count supports this clonotype. What it binds is unknown. At one end, the junction sequence differs from germline, possibly due to a read error. This TCR came from a human donor in good health. Some libraries in this study had Jurkat cell RNA spiked in. The sample comprised naive CD8+ T cells from blood, with Jurkat cell RNA spiked in. Subset in this sample: FACS-sorted CD8+CD4-CCR7+CD45RA+ naive T cells. The chain is built from TRBV6-5 and TRBJ1-1, with D hard to call. CDR3: CASSPVSFSNRGSF. CDR3 bases: TGTGCCAGCAGCCCTGTGAGTTTTAGCAACCGGGGTTCCTTC.